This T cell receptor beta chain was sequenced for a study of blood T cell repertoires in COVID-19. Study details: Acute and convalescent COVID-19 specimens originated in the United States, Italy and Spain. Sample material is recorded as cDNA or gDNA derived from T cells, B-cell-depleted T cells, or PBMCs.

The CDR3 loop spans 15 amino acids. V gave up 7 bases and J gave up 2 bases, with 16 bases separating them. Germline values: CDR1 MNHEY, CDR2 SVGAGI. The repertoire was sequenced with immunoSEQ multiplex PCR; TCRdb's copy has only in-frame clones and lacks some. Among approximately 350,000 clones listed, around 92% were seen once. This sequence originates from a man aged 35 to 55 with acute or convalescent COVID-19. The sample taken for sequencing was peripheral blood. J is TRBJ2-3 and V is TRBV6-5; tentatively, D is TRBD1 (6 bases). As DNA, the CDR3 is TGTGCCAGCACCAAAAGGGACATGGTCACAGATACGCAGTATTTT. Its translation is CASTKRDMVTDTQYF.